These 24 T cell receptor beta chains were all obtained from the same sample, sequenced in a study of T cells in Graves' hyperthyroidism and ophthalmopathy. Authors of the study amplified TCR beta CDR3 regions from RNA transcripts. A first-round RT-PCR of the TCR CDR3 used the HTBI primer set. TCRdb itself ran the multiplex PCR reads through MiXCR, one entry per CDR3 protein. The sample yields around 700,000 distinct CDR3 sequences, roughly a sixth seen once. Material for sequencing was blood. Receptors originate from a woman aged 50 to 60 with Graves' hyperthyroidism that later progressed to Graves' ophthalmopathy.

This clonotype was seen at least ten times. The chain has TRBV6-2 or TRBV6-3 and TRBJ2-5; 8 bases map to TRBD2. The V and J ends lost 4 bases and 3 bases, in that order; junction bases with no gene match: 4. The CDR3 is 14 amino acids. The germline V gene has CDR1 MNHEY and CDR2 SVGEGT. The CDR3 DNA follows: TGTGCCAGCAGTTTCGCGGGAGGAGAAGAGACCCAGTACTTC. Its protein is CASSFAGGEETQYF.

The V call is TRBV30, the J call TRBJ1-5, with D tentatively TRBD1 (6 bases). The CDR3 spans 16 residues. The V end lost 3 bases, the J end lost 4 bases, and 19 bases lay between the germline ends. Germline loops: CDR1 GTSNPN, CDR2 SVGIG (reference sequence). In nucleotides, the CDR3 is TGTGCCTGGAGACCACGGGACACCTTGAAAAATCAGCCCCAGCATTTT. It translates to CAWRPRDTLKNQPQHF.

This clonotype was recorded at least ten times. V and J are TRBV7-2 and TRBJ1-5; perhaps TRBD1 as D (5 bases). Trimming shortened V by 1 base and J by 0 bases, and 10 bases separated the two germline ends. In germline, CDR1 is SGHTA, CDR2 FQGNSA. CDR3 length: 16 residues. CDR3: CASSLVGVHSNQPQHF. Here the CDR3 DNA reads TGTGCCAGCAGCTTAGTGGGGGTGCATAGCAATCAGCCCCAGCATTTT.

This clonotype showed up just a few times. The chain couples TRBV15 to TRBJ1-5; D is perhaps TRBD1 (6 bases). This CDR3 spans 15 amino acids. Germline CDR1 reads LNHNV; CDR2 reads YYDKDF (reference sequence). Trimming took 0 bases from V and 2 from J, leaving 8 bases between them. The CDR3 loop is CATSRDGQRNQPQHF. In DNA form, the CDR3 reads TGTGCCACCAGCAGAGATGGACAGCGCAATCAGCCCCAGCATTTT.

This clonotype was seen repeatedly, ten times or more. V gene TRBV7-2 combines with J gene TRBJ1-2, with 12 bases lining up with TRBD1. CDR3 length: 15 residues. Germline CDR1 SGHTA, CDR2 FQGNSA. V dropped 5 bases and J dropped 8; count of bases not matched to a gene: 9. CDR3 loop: CASSPGTGGIGGYTF. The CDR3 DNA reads TGTGCCAGCAGCCCCGGGACAGGGGGCATTGGAGGCTACACCTTC.

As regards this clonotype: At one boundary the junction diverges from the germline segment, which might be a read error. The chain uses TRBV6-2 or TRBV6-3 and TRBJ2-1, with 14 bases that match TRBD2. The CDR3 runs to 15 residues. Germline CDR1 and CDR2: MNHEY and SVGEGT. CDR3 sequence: CASSETSGGEYEQFF. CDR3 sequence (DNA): TGCGCCAGCAGTGAGACTAGCGGGGGGGAGTATGAGCAGTTCTTC.

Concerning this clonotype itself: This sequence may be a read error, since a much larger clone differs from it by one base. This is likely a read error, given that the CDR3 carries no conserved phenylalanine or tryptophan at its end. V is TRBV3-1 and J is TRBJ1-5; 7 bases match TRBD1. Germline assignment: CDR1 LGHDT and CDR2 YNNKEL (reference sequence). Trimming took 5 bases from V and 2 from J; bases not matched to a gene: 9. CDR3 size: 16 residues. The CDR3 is CASSGAGGRGNQPQHL. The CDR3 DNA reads TGTGCCAGCAGCGGCGCAGGGGGTCGGGGCAATCAGCCCCAGCATCTT.

This CDR3 reads CASTDIGSGEKLFF. Written as DNA, the CDR3 is TGTGCCAGTACCGACATTGGTTCGGGAGAAAAACTGTTTTTT. The rearrangement uses TRBV19 and TRBJ1-4; D uncertain. This CDR3 region has 14 residues. CDR1 and CDR2 (germline): LNHDA, SQIVND (reference sequence). Trimming cost V 7 bases and J 8 bases, with 17 bases left between them.

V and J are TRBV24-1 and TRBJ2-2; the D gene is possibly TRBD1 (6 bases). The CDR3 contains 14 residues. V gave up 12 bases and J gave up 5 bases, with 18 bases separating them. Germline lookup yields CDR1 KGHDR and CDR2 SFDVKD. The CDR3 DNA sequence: TGTGCCCCCCACAGGGATAAGGGAACCGGGGAGCTGTTTTTT. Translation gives CAPHRDKGTGELFF.

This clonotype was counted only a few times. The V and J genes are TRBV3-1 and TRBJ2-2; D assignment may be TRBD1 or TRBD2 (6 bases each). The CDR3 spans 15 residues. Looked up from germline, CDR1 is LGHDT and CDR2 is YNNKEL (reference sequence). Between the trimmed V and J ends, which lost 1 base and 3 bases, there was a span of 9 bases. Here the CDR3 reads CASSQAGDYTGELFF. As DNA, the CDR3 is TGTGCCAGCAGCCAAGCAGGGGACTACACCGGGGAGCTGTTTTTT.

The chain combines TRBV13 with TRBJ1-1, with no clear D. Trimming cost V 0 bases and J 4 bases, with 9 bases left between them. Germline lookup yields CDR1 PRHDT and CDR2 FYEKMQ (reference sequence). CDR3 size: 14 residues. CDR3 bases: TGTGCCAGCAGCTTAGGCCACCTGGGCACTGAAGCTTTCTTT. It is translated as CASSLGHLGTEAFF.

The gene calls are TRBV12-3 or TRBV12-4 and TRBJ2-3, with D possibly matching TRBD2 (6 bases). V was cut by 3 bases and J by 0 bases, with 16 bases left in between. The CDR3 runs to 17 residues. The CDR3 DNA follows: TGTGCCAGCAGTTTCGGAGGAGGGTCCGTTAGCACAGATACGCAGTATTTT. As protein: CASSFGGGSVSTDTQYF.

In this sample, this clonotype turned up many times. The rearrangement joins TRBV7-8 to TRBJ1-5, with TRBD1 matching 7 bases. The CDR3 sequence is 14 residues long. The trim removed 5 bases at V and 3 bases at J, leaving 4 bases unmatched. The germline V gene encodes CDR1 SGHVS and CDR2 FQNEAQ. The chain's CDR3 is CASSQGQINQPQHF. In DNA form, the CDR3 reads TGTGCCAGCAGCCAGGGACAGATCAATCAGCCCCAGCATTTT.

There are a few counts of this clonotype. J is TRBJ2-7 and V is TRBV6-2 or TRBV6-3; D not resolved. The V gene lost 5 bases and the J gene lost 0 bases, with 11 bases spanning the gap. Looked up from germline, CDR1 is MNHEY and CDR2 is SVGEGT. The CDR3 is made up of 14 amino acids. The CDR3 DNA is TGTGCCAGCAGTGGCAGGCTTCCCTCCTACGAGCAGTACTTC. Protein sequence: CASSGRLPSYEQYF.

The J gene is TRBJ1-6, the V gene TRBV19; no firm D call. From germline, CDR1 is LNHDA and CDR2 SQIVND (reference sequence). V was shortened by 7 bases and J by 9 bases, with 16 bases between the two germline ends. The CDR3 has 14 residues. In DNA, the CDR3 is TGTGCCAGTACGGAATCAAGAAGTGGTTCACCCCTCCACTTT. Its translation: CASTESRSGSPLHF.

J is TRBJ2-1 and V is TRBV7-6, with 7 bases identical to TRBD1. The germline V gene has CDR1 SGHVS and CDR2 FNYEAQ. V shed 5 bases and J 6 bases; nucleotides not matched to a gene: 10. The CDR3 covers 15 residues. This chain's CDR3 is CASSPEGAEGNEQFF. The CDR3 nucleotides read TGTGCCAGCAGCCCCGAGGGGGCTGAGGGCAATGAGCAGTTCTTC.

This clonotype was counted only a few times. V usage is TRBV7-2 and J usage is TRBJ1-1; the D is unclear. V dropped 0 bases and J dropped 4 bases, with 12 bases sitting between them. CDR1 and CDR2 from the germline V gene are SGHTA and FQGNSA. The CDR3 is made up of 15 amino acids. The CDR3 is CASSLAKRGSTEAFF. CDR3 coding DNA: TGTGCCAGCAGCTTAGCTAAGCGAGGCTCCACTGAAGCTTTCTTT.

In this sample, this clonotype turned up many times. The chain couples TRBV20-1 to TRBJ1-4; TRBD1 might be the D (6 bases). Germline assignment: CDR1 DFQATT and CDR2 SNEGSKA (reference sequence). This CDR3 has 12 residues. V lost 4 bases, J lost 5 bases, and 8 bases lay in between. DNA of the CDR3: TGCAGTGCTACAGGGGTAAATGAAAAACTGTTTTTT. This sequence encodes CSATGVNEKLFF.

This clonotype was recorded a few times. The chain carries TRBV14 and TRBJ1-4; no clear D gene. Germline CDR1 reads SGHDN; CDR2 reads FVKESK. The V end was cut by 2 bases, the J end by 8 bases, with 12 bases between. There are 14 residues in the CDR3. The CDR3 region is CASSQQLLREKLFF. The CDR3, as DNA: TGTGCCAGCAGCCAACAGTTGCTAAGGGAAAAACTGTTTTTT.

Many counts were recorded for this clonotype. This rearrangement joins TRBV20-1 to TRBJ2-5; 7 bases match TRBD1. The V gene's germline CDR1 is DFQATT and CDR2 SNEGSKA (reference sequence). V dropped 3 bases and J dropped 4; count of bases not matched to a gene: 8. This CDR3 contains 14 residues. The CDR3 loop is CSASDRAFRETQYF. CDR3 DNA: TGCAGTGCTAGTGACAGGGCTTTTCGAGAGACCCAGTACTTC.

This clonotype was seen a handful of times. The CDR3 loop reads CASSLLGGVLGYTF. In DNA, the CDR3 is TGTGCCAGCAGCTTATTGGGGGGCGTACTGGGCTACACCTTC. This chain connects TRBV7-2 to TRBJ1-2; TRBD1 might be the D (6 bases). This CDR3 spans 14 amino acids. CDR1 SGHTA and CDR2 FQGNSA come from the germline V gene. Trimming took off 2 bases at V and 8 bases at J, with 15 bases between the two ends.

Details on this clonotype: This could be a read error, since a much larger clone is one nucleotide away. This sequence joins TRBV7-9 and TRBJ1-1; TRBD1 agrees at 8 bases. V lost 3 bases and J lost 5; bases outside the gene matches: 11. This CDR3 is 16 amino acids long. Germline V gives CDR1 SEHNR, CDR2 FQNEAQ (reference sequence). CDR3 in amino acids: CASSLGSGGASTEAFF. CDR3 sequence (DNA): TGTGCCAGCAGCTTGGGGTCAGGGGGCGCGAGTACTGAAGCTTTCTTT.

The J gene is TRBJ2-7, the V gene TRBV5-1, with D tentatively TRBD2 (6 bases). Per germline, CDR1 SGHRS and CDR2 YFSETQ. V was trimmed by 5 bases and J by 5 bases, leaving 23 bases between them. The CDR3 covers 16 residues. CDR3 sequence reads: CASSPFPGLRTHEQYF. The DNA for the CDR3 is TGCGCCAGCAGTCCCTTTCCGGGACTCCGAACCCACGAGCAGTACTTC.

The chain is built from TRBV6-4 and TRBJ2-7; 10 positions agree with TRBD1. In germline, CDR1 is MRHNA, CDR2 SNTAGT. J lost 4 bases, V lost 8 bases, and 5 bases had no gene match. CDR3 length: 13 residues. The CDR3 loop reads CASFRDRGYEQYF. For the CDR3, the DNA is TGTGCCAGCTTCCGGGACAGGGGATACGAGCAGTACTTC.